A single sample gave rise to the 23 T cell receptor beta chains below, sequenced in a study of beta chain features in type 1 diabetes. Every bit of the isolated RNA underwent reverse transcription, so sequencing read expressed TCRB transcripts. The assay was immunoSEQ multiplex PCR, and TCRdb's table has in-frame clones only and misses some. The sample lists over 650,000 clones, over 12% seen once, with around 0.04% in the top ten. General observations from the study: People with Type 1 diabetes carried modestly yet significantly shorter TCRB CDR3s in all four CD4+ subsets.

Which antigens these TCRs recognize remains unknown. The sample taken for sequencing was naive CD4+ T cells from blood. Source of these receptors: a man between 18 and 29 years old with type 1 diabetes.

The chain carries TRBV6-1 and TRBJ2-1, with TRBD2 matching over 8 bases. The germline V gene has CDR1 MNHNS and CDR2 SASEGT. There are 14 residues in the CDR3. The J segment lost 6 bases and the V segment lost 10 bases, leaving 11 bases of the junction unmatched. The CDR3 sequence: CATARSGGFNEQFF. DNA of the CDR3: TGTGCCACGGCCCGGAGCGGGGGATTCAATGAGCAGTTCTTC.

This clone showed up just a few times. The chain carries TRBV30 and TRBJ1-1, with 9 bases fitting TRBD1. Germline CDR1 GTSNPN, CDR2 SVGIG (reference sequence). The J segment lost 6 bases and the V segment lost 2 bases, leaving 13 bases of the junction unmatched. The CDR3 runs to 16 residues. This CDR3 is CAWSLSGQGRLAEAFF. Here the CDR3 DNA reads TGTGCCTGGAGTTTGTCGGGACAGGGACGTTTAGCTGAAGCTTTCTTT. Full variable domain (rest looked up from reference TRBV30 and TRBJ1-1): SQTIHQWPATLVQPVGSPLSLECTVEGTSNPNLYWYRQAAGRGLQLLFYSVGIGQISSEVPQNLSASRPQDRQFILSSKKLLLSDSGFYLCAWSLSGQGRLAEAFFGQGTRLTVV.

The sample holds a few counts of this clone. The chain has TRBV2 and TRBJ1-2; D may be TRBD1 (6 bases). This CDR3 has 12 residues. The V end lost 11 bases, the J end lost 4 bases, and 14 bases lay between the germline ends. CDR1 is SNHLY, CDR2 FYNNEI, per germline. CDR3 sequence: CAAGEKVYGYTF. The CDR3 region has the DNA TGTGCCGCAGGGGAGAAGGTCTATGGCTACACCTTC.

This clone was picked up a small number of times. The V gene is TRBV7-2, the J gene TRBJ2-2; no definite D call. The CDR3 totals 18 residues. Deletions cut 2 bases from V and 1 base from J, with 17 bases between. Germline CDR1 is SGHTA and CDR2 is FQGNSA. CDR3: CASSLSPRAVMNTGELFF. Written as DNA, the CDR3 is TGTGCCAGCAGCTTATCGCCTAGGGCGGTTATGAACACCGGGGAGCTGTTTTTT.

This clone showed up just a few times. This CDR3 is CASSSRADQPQHF. The DNA for the CDR3 is TGTGCCAGCAGCTCCAGAGCGGATCAGCCCCAGCATTTT. The V gene is TRBV7-2, the J gene TRBJ1-5; D gene unclear. The germline V gene encodes CDR1 SGHTA and CDR2 FQGNSA. This CDR3 spans 13 amino acids. V was clipped by 4 bases and J by 5 bases, with 9 bases between them.

The chain combines TRBV7-2 with TRBJ2-3, with TRBD2 identical over 8 bases. The trim removed 4 bases at V and 2 bases at J, leaving 8 bases unmatched. CDR3 length: 16 amino acids. Germline V gene sequence: CDR1 SGHTA, CDR2 FQGNSA. The CDR3 reads CASSYRPAGDTDTQYF. The CDR3 DNA reads TGTGCCAGCAGCTACCGTCCAGCGGGGGACACAGATACGCAGTATTTT.

This clone was observed a few times. CDR3 coding DNA: TGTGCCAGCTCAGGCGACAGGAACCAGCCCCAGCATTTT. Translating gives CASSGDRNQPQHF. The chain couples TRBV18 to TRBJ1-5; maybe TRBD1 (6 bases). The V end was cut by 5 bases, the J end by 7 bases, with 12 bases between. The germline gives CDR1 KGHSH, CDR2 LQKENI. The CDR3 has 13 residues.

This clone was seen only a few times. In nucleotides, the CDR3 is TGTGCCAGCAGTCCCCCCGCAGATACGCAGTATTTT. It codes for CASSPPADTQYF. The chain combines TRBV6-5 with TRBJ2-3; D uncertain. The CDR3 has 12 amino acids. V was shortened by 5 bases and J by 4 bases, with 7 bases between the two germline ends. CDR1 is MNHEY and CDR2 is SVGAGI in the germline V gene.

This clone was found a few times. The rearrangement joins TRBV25-1 to TRBJ2-3; tentative D call: TRBD2 (7 bases). Trimming took 5 bases from V and 4 from J, leaving 16 bases between them. CDR1 is MGHDK and CDR2 is SYGVNS in the germline V gene. The CDR3 consists of 15 residues. The CDR3 DNA follows: TGTGCCAGCAGTAGGATGGGGGGGCCTCCAGATACGCAGTATTTT. It encodes CASSRMGGPPDTQYF.

CDR3 coding DNA: TGCAGCGTTACCCCGGCAGGGGGTAGCAATCAGCCCCAGCATTTT. Translating it yields CSVTPAGGSNQPQHF. The chain employs TRBV29-1 and TRBJ1-5, with 7 nucleotides matching TRBD1. Per the germline V gene, CDR1 is SQVTM and CDR2 is ANQGSEA. The V and J ends lost 5 bases and 0 bases, in that order; junction bases with no gene match: 7. This CDR3 is built from 15 residues.

V usage is TRBV7-2 and J usage is TRBJ2-5, with TRBD1 matching 7 bases. The CDR3 is 13 amino acids. J was trimmed by 7 bases and V by 5 bases; bases with no gene match: 7. CDR1 is SGHTA and CDR2 is FQGNSA in the germline V gene. CDR3 bases: TGTGCCAGCAGCGCACAGGGGCCTCCGACCCAGTACTTC. Residues: CASSAQGPPTQYF.

V usage is TRBV9 and J usage is TRBJ2-2, with a possible D match to TRBD1 (6 bases). Germline V lookup: CDR1 SGDLS, CDR2 YYNGEE. The CDR3 is made up of 15 amino acids. Trimming cost V 4 bases and J 5 bases, with 15 bases left between them. CDR3 in amino acids: CASSSLRGGTGELFF. The DNA of the CDR3 is TGTGCCAGCAGCTCCCTCCGAGGGGGAACCGGGGAGCTGTTTTTT.

The table lists this clone with a few counts. The chain couples TRBV2 to TRBJ2-3; no definite D call. The CDR3 loop spans 12 amino acids. V lost 6 bases, J lost 4 bases, and 8 bases lay in between. Per the germline V gene, CDR1 is SNHLY and CDR2 is FYNNEI. The CDR3 loop is CASSLWADTQYF. Here the CDR3 DNA reads TGTGCCAGCAGCCTCTGGGCAGATACGCAGTATTTT.

This chain connects TRBV5-4 to TRBJ1-2; TRBD1 agrees at 10 bases. Germline trimming cut 4 bases from V and 7 bases from J; bases unmatched to any gene: 4. This CDR3 has 13 residues. The germline V gene encodes CDR1 SGHNT and CDR2 YYREEE (reference sequence). The DNA of the CDR3 is TGTGCCAGCAGCGAGGGACAGGGGTTTGGCTACACCTTC. Translating it yields CASSEGQGFGYTF.

V gene TRBV7-2 combines with J gene TRBJ2-3; 7 bases agree with TRBD2. Germline CDR1 and CDR2: SGHTA and FQGNSA. The V gene end was trimmed by 5 bases and the J gene end by 1 base; junction bases not matched to a gene: 0. The CDR3 has 13 amino acids. CDR3: CASSAGGTDTQYF. The CDR3 nucleotides are TGTGCCAGCAGCGCGGGGGGCACAGATACGCAGTATTTT.

This clone was counted only a few times. Other DNA sequences within the sample encode an identical CDR3. The CDR3 DNA follows: TGCGCCAGCAGCTCAGGGACTAGCGGCGTTTACAATGAGCAGTTCTTC. This translates into CASSSGTSGVYNEQFF. The genes are TRBV5-1 and TRBJ2-1; 11 bases align to TRBD2. Looked up from germline, CDR1 is SGHRS and CDR2 is YFSETQ. The trim removed 3 bases at V and 4 bases at J, leaving 6 bases unmatched. This CDR3 has 16 amino acids.

This clone was recorded a few times. This chain connects TRBV7-3 to TRBJ2-5; D possibly corresponds to TRBD2 (6 bases). There are 15 residues in the CDR3. Looked up from germline, CDR1 is SGHTA and CDR2 is FQGTGA. The V gene lost 10 bases and the J gene lost 1 base, with 19 bases spanning the gap. In DNA, the CDR3 is TGTGCCACCCCCTTGGGACTCGAAACCCAAGAGACCCAGTACTTC. Protein: CATPLGLETQETQYF. The entire variable domain, with the rest obtained from reference TRBV7-3 and TRBJ2-5, is as follows: GAGVSQTPSNKVTEKGKYVELRCDPISGHTALYWYRQSLGQGPEFLIYFQGTGAADDSGLPNDRFFAVRPEGSVSTLKIQRTERGDSAVYLCATPLGLETQETQYFGPGTRLLVL.

A remark on this clone: The sample carries other DNA sequences with the same CDR3. The V and J genes are TRBV7-9 and TRBJ1-1, with 7 bases matching TRBD1. The CDR3 runs to 13 residues. With V trimmed by 5 bases and J by 1 base, 1 base remained unmatched. The germline V gene encodes CDR1 SEHNR and CDR2 FQNEAQ (reference sequence). The CDR3 loop is CASSRQGNTEAFF. The CDR3 coding sequence is TGTGCCAGCAGCAGACAGGGGAACACTGAAGCTTTCTTT.

This chain connects TRBV30 to TRBJ1-5; 11 positions match TRBD1. V lost 1 base and J lost 6; bases outside the gene matches: 2. In germline, CDR1 is GTSNPN, CDR2 SVGIG (reference sequence). The CDR3 is 14 amino acids. The CDR3 reads CAWSGTGGLQPQHF. CDR3 bases: TGTGCCTGGAGTGGGACAGGGGGCCTTCAGCCCCAGCATTTT.

There are a few counts of this clone. This CDR3 is also generated by other DNA sequences in the sample. CDR3 bases: TGCGCCAGCAGCTTGGGCCAGTCTGTCTACGAGCAGTACTTC. Protein product: CASSLGQSVYEQYF. This chain joins TRBV5-1 and TRBJ2-7; no clear D. V lost 0 bases, J lost 3 bases, and 10 bases lay in between. CDR1 SGHRS and CDR2 YFSETQ come from the germline V gene. The CDR3 length is 14 residues.

Comments on this clone: Other DNA sequences in the same sample also yield this CDR3. The chain carries TRBV20-1 and TRBJ2-1; D remains unclear. The germline gives CDR1 DFQATT, CDR2 SNEGSKA (reference sequence). The V end was cut by 6 bases, the J end by 4 bases, with 7 bases between. The CDR3 is 11 residues long. The CDR3 region has the DNA TGCAGTGCCTCACCATACAATGAGCAGTTCTTC. Translating it yields CSASPYNEQFF.

This clone was seen a handful of times. CDR3 residues: CASSHPLTPFGFYEQYF. CDR3 sequence (DNA): TGCGCCAGCAGTCATCCCTTAACTCCATTTGGGTTCTACGAGCAGTACTTC. The J gene is TRBJ2-7, the V gene TRBV23-1; D unresolved. TRBV23-1 is sorted into the ORF group, with uncertain function. Trimming left V 3 bases short and J 3 bases short, with 21 bases between. The CDR3 covers 17 residues.

The rearrangement uses TRBV28 and TRBJ2-6, with D possibly matching TRBD2 (5 bases). This CDR3 contains 16 residues. Germline V CDR1 and CDR2: MDHEN, SYDVKM. Trimming removed 3 bases at V and 0 bases at J, with 9 bases between. As DNA, the CDR3 is TGTGCCAGCAGTTTCTCGGGGAGCTCTGGGGCCAACGTCCTGACTTTC. This gives the protein CASSFSGSSGANVLTF.